These 17 T cell receptor beta chains originate from one sample sequenced in a study of post-analysis software for immune sequencing data. Whole-study results and caveats: Elevated frequency relative to controls characterized four or five TRBV segments in patients, TRBV5-6, TRBV5-1 and TRBV20-1 among them.

No antigens are known for them. The authors incorporated unique molecular identifiers into the TCR beta cDNA libraries. Each CDR3 protein is one row after TCRdb ran MiXCR on the PCR reads. The table records hundreds of thousands of distinct CDR3 sequences, 25% to 30% of them present only once. What was sequenced was blood. These receptor sequences come from a girl aged 10 to 17 with multiple sclerosis.

This clonotype was observed many times. V gene TRBV5-1 combines with J gene TRBJ2-1, with TRBD1 matching over 7 bases. The CDR3 covers 13 residues. Germline V lookup: CDR1 SGHRS, CDR2 YFSETQ. V gave up 5 bases and J gave up 4 bases; unmatched junction bases: 3. The CDR3 sequence: CASRRQGYNEQFF. In DNA form, the CDR3 reads TGCGCCAGCAGACGACAGGGATACAATGAGCAGTTCTTC.

This clonotype was recorded a few times. The rearrangement uses TRBV20-1 and TRBJ1-5; D is undetermined. Trimming took off 3 bases at V and 2 bases at J, with 8 bases between the two ends. Germline CDR1 DFQATT, CDR2 SNEGSKA (reference sequence). This CDR3 contains 13 residues. Here the CDR3 reads CSARSRRNQPQHF. For the CDR3, the DNA is TGCAGTGCTAGGAGCCGGCGCAATCAGCCCCAGCATTTT.

The chain combines TRBV25-1 with TRBJ2-1; TRBD1 matches at 9 bases. Per the germline V gene, CDR1 is MGHDK and CDR2 is SYGVNS. This CDR3 is built from 18 residues. V gave up 5 bases and J gave up 7 bases; unmatched junction bases: 18. This CDR3 is CASSSPGQGLTFGNEQFF. The CDR3 DNA follows: TGTGCCAGCAGTTCCCCGGGACAGGGTTTAACGTTTGGGAATGAGCAGTTCTTC.

The V call is TRBV7-2, the J call TRBJ2-3, with 7 bases that match TRBD2. This CDR3 region has 15 residues. The germline gives CDR1 SGHTA, CDR2 FQGNSA. V lost 6 bases, J lost 1 base, and 7 bases stayed unmatched. Here the CDR3 reads CASRVRDYGTDTQYF. Here the CDR3 DNA reads TGTGCCAGCAGAGTTAGGGACTACGGCACAGATACGCAGTATTTT.

This clonotype occurred a few times. J is TRBJ2-7 and V is TRBV29-1, with unresolved D. Trimming cost V 6 bases and J 7 bases, with 13 bases left between them. This CDR3 is built from 11 residues. Germline V CDR1 and CDR2: SQVTM, ANQGSEA. The DNA for the CDR3 is TGCAGCGTCGCCGGACGGCGGGAGCAGTACTTC. Translated, it gives CSVAGRREQYF.

This clonotype was found a few times. This rearrangement joins TRBV5-6 to TRBJ2-7, with D uncertain. The germline V gene has CDR1 SGHDT and CDR2 YYEEEE. This CDR3 is built from 13 residues. Between the trimmed V and J ends, which lost 4 bases and 3 bases, there was a span of 11 bases. The CDR3 region is CASSIRRIYEQYF. In DNA, the CDR3 is TGTGCCAGCAGCATCAGACGGATCTACGAGCAGTACTTC.

The genes are TRBV7-2 and TRBJ2-1; a possible D gene is TRBD1 (5 bases). Germline loops: CDR1 SGHTA, CDR2 FQGNSA. V lost 4 bases, J lost 6 bases, and 19 bases lay in between. The CDR3 sequence is 16 residues long. CDR3 region: CASSYDNGYRRNEQFF. The CDR3 DNA is TGTGCCAGCAGCTACGACAATGGATACAGGCGCAATGAGCAGTTCTTC. Using reference TRBV7-2 and TRBJ2-1 for the parts outside the CDR3, the full variable domain is GAGVSQSPSNKVTEKGKDVELRCDPISGHTALYWYRQSLGQGLEFLIYFQGNSAPDKSGLPSDRFSAERTGGSVSTLTIQRTQQEDSAVYLCASSYDNGYRRNEQFFGPGTRLTVL.

This chain links TRBV4-1 with TRBJ1-4; the match to TRBD1 covers 7 bases. This CDR3 has 14 residues. Germline CDR1 and CDR2: MGHRA and YSYEKL. V trimming: 6 bases; J trimming: 6 bases; junction bases outside the gene matches: 7. The CDR3 here is CASRSGTEYEKLFF. CDR3 DNA: TGCGCCAGCAGGTCGGGGACAGAGTATGAAAAACTGTTTTTT.

This clonotype was seen more than once but under ten times. The chain recombines TRBV7-9 with TRBJ2-7; TRBD1 matches at 7 bases. J lost 2 bases, V lost 3 bases, and 10 bases had no gene match. Germline V gives CDR1 SEHNR, CDR2 FQNEAQ (reference sequence). This CDR3 has 16 residues. CDR3 amino acids: CASSFSSGQSPYEQYF. As DNA, the CDR3 is TGTGCCAGCAGCTTCAGTTCGGGACAGTCCCCCTACGAGCAGTACTTC.

The sample holds many counts of this clonotype. V and J are TRBV11-2 and TRBJ2-7; 7 bases agree with TRBD1. The germline gives CDR1 SGHAT, CDR2 FQNNGV. This CDR3 comprises 13 residues. V trimming: 5 bases; J trimming: 2 bases; junction bases outside the gene matches: 3. The CDR3 nucleotides read TGTGCCAGCAGCCGACAGGGAACCTACGAGCAGTACTTC. Translated, it gives CASSRQGTYEQYF.

The rearrangement uses TRBV28 and TRBJ2-7, with D possibly TRBD1 on 6 matching bases. Trimming took 7 bases from V and 3 from J, leaving 22 bases between them. The CDR3 is 16 residues long. From germline, CDR1 is MDHEN and CDR2 SYDVKM. CDR3 sequence (DNA): TGTGCCAGCATTTCAGGGGCACATTGGAAGCGCTACGAGCAGTACTTC. Its protein product is CASISGAHWKRYEQYF. The full variable domain, its missing parts supplied by reference TRBV28 and TRBJ2-7, is DVKVTQSSRYLVKRTGEKVFLECVQDMDHENMFWYRQDPGLGLRLIYFSYDVKMKEKGDIPEGYSVSREKKERFSLILESASTNQTSMYLCASISGAHWKRYEQYFGPGTRLTVT.

This clonotype was seen more than once but under ten times. The gene calls are TRBV20-1 and TRBJ2-7, with D unclear. From germline, CDR1 is DFQATT and CDR2 SNEGSKA (reference sequence). V was shortened by 7 bases and J by 6 bases, with 7 bases between the two germline ends. The CDR3 totals 9 residues. For the CDR3, the DNA is TGCAGTGTAGGCGGCGAGCAGTACTTC. Translated, it gives CSVGGEQYF.

For the CDR3, the DNA is TGTGCCACCCGAGAGGGGGAAGCTTTCTTT. This codes for CATREGEAFF. This chain connects TRBV28 to TRBJ1-1; D might be TRBD1 (5 bases). V shed 10 bases and J shed 8 bases, with 11 bases lying between them. The CDR3 spans 10 residues. CDR1 MDHEN and CDR2 SYDVKM come from the germline V gene.

The V and J genes are TRBV12-3 or TRBV12-4 and TRBJ2-1; 12 nucleotides agree with TRBD2. Losses at the gene ends were 6 bases for V and 8 bases for J; bases not matched to a gene: 8. The CDR3 covers 15 residues. CDR3 sequence: CASRFGLAGRHEQFF. In nucleotides, the CDR3 is TGTGCCAGCAGGTTTGGACTAGCGGGAAGGCATGAGCAGTTCTTC.

This clonotype was counted a single time. The genes are TRBV24-1 and TRBJ1-1; tentative D call: TRBD1 (6 bases). The length of the CDR3 is 12 residues. Germline values: CDR1 KGHDR, CDR2 SFDVKD. Trimming stripped 0 bases from V and 12 bases from J, with 10 bases between. The CDR3 loop is CATSDLRGLSFF. The CDR3 nucleotides are TGTGCCACCAGTGATTTGAGGGGGTTGTCTTTCTTT.

The V call is TRBV6-1, the J call TRBJ2-2; 7 bases align to TRBD1. Germline CDR1 is MNHNS and CDR2 is SASEGT. The CDR3 length is 18 residues. The junction had 20 bases not matched to a gene; V was cut back by 7 bases and J by 6 bases. DNA of the CDR3: TGTGCCAGCAACCGACAGGGCGCTCACTTAATAGGGGCCGGGGAGCTGTTTTTT. Its protein is CASNRQGAHLIGAGELFF.

This sequence joins TRBV5-1 and TRBJ2-1; the match to TRBD2 covers 11 bases. Germline V gene lookup returns CDR1 SGHRS and CDR2 YFSETQ. The trim removed 0 bases at V and 6 bases at J, leaving 2 bases unmatched. The CDR3 contains 15 residues. CDR3 sequence reads: CASSLDTSGGNEQFF. As DNA, the CDR3 is TGCGCCAGCAGCTTGGACACTAGCGGGGGCAATGAGCAGTTCTTC. Based on the CDR3 plus reference TRBV5-1 and TRBJ2-1, the full variable domain is KAGVTQTPRYLIKTRGQQVTLSCSPISGHRSVSWYQQTPGQGLQFLFEYFSETQRNKGNFPGRFSGRQFSNSRSEMNVSTLELGDSALYLCASSLDTSGGNEQFFGPGTRLTVL.